This TCR beta chain was found in a study of T-cell reconstitution after alpha-beta-depleted transplantation in children. The CDR3 runs to 16 residues. V gave up 5 bases and J gave up 6 bases, with 20 bases separating them. Germline-derived CDR1 and CDR2 are SEHNR and FQNEAQ (reference sequence). Unique molecular identifiers featured in how the TCRbeta library was prepared. TCRdb itself ran the PCR reads through MiXCR, one entry per CDR3 protein. The table has a few hundred thousand distinct CDR3 sequences, 10% seen once. The sequence was obtained from a human donor who donated a stem cell graft to a child with acute lymphoblastic leukemia. The sequencing used PBMCs from the stem cell graft donor, collected from the stem cell graft. The chain is built from TRBV7-9 and TRBJ2-4, with TRBD1 as a possible D gene (6 bases). CDR3 coding DNA: TGTGCCAGCAGCCACATGGGGGCTACGACGGGAAACATTCAGTACTTC. Translating it yields CASSHMGATTGNIQYF.